These 30 T cell receptor beta chains were sequenced from one sample in a study of T-cell reconstitution after alpha-beta-depleted transplantation in children. Preparing the TCRbeta library involved the use of unique molecular identifiers. TCRdb re-derived calls from the PCR reads in MiXCR, one entry per CDR3 protein. The repertoire consists of about 980,000 distinct CDR3 sequences, with roughly 29% occurring once and the leading ten covering about 28%. The material sequenced was PBMCs, mostly from graft donor cells, taken 360 days after TCRalphabeta/CD19-depleted stem cell transplant. These receptors all come from a boy younger than two who had a stem cell transplant for SCID, so the T cells may come from the graft donor.

This clonotype was seen a few times. V is TRBV4-2 and J is TRBJ2-7; 12 nucleotides match TRBD2. Germline loops: CDR1 LGHNA, CDR2 YNFKEQ. The CDR3 is 16 amino acids. V was pared by 4 bases and J by 6 bases, with 10 bases of the junction left unmatched. CDR3 sequence reads: CASSLGDLAGGTEQYF. CDR3 DNA: TGTGCCAGCAGCCTGGGGGATCTAGCGGGGGGGACCGAGCAGTACTTC.

This clonotype occurred a few times. This sequence joins TRBV28 and TRBJ2-1; TRBD1 matches 9 bases. V gave up 5 bases and J gave up 4 bases; unmatched junction bases: 9. CDR1 MDHEN and CDR2 SYDVKM come from the germline V gene. CDR3 length: 16 amino acids. CDR3 region: CASSPYWDRVYNEQFF. The CDR3 bases are TGTGCCAGCAGTCCCTATTGGGACAGGGTATACAATGAGCAGTTCTTC.

The V gene is TRBV24-1, the J gene TRBJ2-1; TRBD2 agrees at 9 bases. The CDR3 covers 17 residues. CDR1 and CDR2 (germline): KGHDR, SFDVKD. The V segment lost 5 bases and the J segment 6 bases; nucleotides outside the gene matches: 13. The CDR3 sequence is CATSAAGGLAIFNEQFF. CDR3 sequence (DNA): TGTGCCACCAGTGCCGCAGGGGGACTAGCTATCTTCAATGAGCAGTTCTTC.

This clonotype was picked up a small number of times. The chain uses TRBV20-1 and TRBJ2-7, with TRBD2 matching 9 bases. J gave up 1 base and V 2 bases, and 9 bases lay outside the gene matches. The CDR3 is 16 amino acids. Looked up from germline, CDR1 is DFQATT and CDR2 is SNEGSKA (reference sequence). CDR3 coding DNA: TGCAGTGCTAGACCCACACTAGCGGGCACTTCCTACGAGCAGTACTTC. As protein: CSARPTLAGTSYEQYF.

The chain has TRBV10-3 and TRBJ2-3, with 7 nucleotides matching TRBD1. V was clipped by 2 bases and J by 3 bases; unmatched bases: 5. CDR3 length: 15 residues. CDR1 is ENHRY, CDR2 SYGVKD, per germline. CDR3 in DNA: TGTGCCATCAGTGAGGGAAACAGGGGAACAGATACGCAGTATTTT. Amino acids: CAISEGNRGTDTQYF.

The rearrangement joins TRBV6-1 to TRBJ2-7, with 8 bases matching TRBD1. The CDR3 length is 15 residues. V lost 2 bases, J lost 0 bases, and 3 bases stayed unmatched. Germline-derived CDR1 and CDR2 are MNHNS and SASEGT. The CDR3: CASSERDRSSYEQYF. CDR3 nucleotides: TGTGCCAGCAGTGAAAGGGACAGGAGCTCCTACGAGCAGTACTTC.

This clonotype was seen a few times. The chain uses TRBV20-1 and TRBJ2-3; D is perhaps TRBD2 (5 bases). Germline V lookup: CDR1 DFQATT, CDR2 SNEGSKA (reference sequence). The CDR3 runs 15 residues. V lost 3 bases, J lost 2 bases, and 15 bases lay in between. The CDR3 loop reads CSARGRAGLTDTQYF. In nucleotides, the CDR3 is TGCAGTGCTAGGGGTAGGGCAGGACTCACAGATACGCAGTATTTT.

A few counts support this clonotype. The chain recombines TRBV29-1 with TRBJ2-6; D is unclear. The length of the CDR3 is 14 residues. Germline V gene lookup returns CDR1 SQVTM and CDR2 ANQGSEA. The V end lost 4 bases, the J end lost 0 bases, and 7 bases lay between the germline ends. As DNA, the CDR3 is TGCAGCGTTGCGGCCAGCTCTGGGGCCAACGTCCTGACTTTC. Translating gives CSVAASSGANVLTF.

The V gene is TRBV10-2, the J gene TRBJ1-4, with 7 bases lining up with TRBD1. This CDR3 has 15 amino acids. Trimming cost V 4 bases and J 8 bases; bases outside gene matches: 10. Germline V gene sequence: CDR1 WSHSY, CDR2 SAAADI. The CDR3 region is CASSVEGAIGEKLFF. The CDR3 coding sequence is TGCGCCAGCAGTGTGGAGGGGGCGATCGGAGAAAAACTGTTTTTT.

This clonotype was seen only a few times. The chain joins TRBV27 to TRBJ2-1, with D tentatively TRBD1 or TRBD2 (6 bases each). The CDR3 is made up of 16 amino acids. CDR1 and CDR2 (germline): MNHEY, SMNVEV (reference sequence). V lost 0 bases, J lost 0 bases, and 9 bases lay in between. This chain's CDR3 is CASSLSRGDSYNEQFF. DNA of the CDR3: TGTGCCAGCAGTTTATCTAGGGGGGACTCCTACAATGAGCAGTTCTTC.

This clonotype was counted a few times. This rearrangement joins TRBV24-1 to TRBJ2-5; D not resolved. Germline values: CDR1 KGHDR, CDR2 SFDVKD. The CDR3 spans 17 residues. With 0 bases removed from V and 5 bases from J, the gap between germline ends came to 18 bases. The CDR3, as DNA: TGTGCCACCAGTGATTTGCAGGTGGCCCTAAGTCGGGAGACCCAGTACTTC. Translated: CATSDLQVALSRETQYF.

This chain uses TRBV5-1 with TRBJ1-1; no firm D call. V was cut by 5 bases and J by 5 bases, with 7 bases left in between. Germline lookup yields CDR1 SGHRS and CDR2 YFSETQ. The CDR3 loop spans 11 amino acids. CDR3 coding DNA: TGCGCCAGCAGGATCGGTACTGAAGCTTTCTTT. This codes for CASRIGTEAFF. Full variable domain (outside the CDR3, taken from reference TRBV5-1 and TRBJ1-1): KAGVTQTPRYLIKTRGQQVTLSCSPISGHRSVSWYQQTPGQGLQFLFEYFSETQRNKGNFPGRFSGRQFSNSRSEMNVSTLELGDSALYLCASRIGTEAFFGQGTRLTVV.

V is TRBV11-2 and J is TRBJ2-3, with 8 nucleotides matching TRBD2. This CDR3 contains 16 residues. Germline trimming cut 5 bases from V and 3 bases from J; bases unmatched to any gene: 10. CDR1 and CDR2 (germline): SGHAT, FQNNGV. The chain's CDR3 is CASSPSSGWKTDTQYF. The CDR3 DNA is TGTGCCAGCAGCCCGTCTAGCGGGTGGAAGACAGATACGCAGTATTTT.

Only a few counts were recorded for this clonotype. The chain employs TRBV11-1 and TRBJ2-1; 10 nucleotides line up with TRBD2. This CDR3 region has 18 residues. Germline assignment: CDR1 SGHAT and CDR2 FQDESV (reference sequence). V was clipped by 3 bases and J by 5 bases; unmatched bases: 13. The CDR3 nucleotides read TGTGCCAGCAGCTTCTTGGTTCTAGCGGGAGAAGGAAACAATGAGCAGTTCTTC. It translates to CASSFLVLAGEGNNEQFF. Filled out from reference TRBV11-1 and TRBJ2-1, the complete variable domain reads EAEVAQSPRYKITEKSQAVAFWCDPISGHATLYWYRQILGQGPELLVQFQDESVVDDSQLPKDRFSAERLKGVDSTLKIQPAELGDSAMYLCASSFLVLAGEGNNEQFFGPGTRLTVL.

The sample holds a few counts of this clonotype. The chain links TRBV5-1 to TRBJ2-2; D may be TRBD2 (5 bases). CDR3 length: 16 amino acids. V was trimmed by 4 bases and J by 4 bases, leaving 17 bases between them. Per the germline V gene, CDR1 is SGHRS and CDR2 is YFSETQ. Here the CDR3 reads CASSPRVAPFTGELFF. The CDR3 bases are TGCGCCAGCAGCCCACGGGTAGCGCCATTCACCGGGGAGCTGTTTTTT.

This clonotype appeared a few times. The chain links TRBV7-8 to TRBJ2-2; TRBD2 agrees at 8 bases. Per the germline V gene, CDR1 is SGHVS and CDR2 is FQNEAQ. Trimming removed 5 bases from V and 7 bases from J; junction bases left unmatched: 3. The CDR3 is 13 amino acids. CDR3 residues: CASSLGTSGELFF. The CDR3 nucleotides are TGTGCCAGCAGCCTCGGGACTAGCGGGGAGCTGTTTTTT.

This clonotype was counted between two and nine times. The V and J genes are TRBV7-9 and TRBJ2-1, with D unclear. Germline assignment: CDR1 SEHNR and CDR2 FQNEAQ (reference sequence). V lost 5 bases and J 0 bases, leaving 14 bases between the germline ends. The CDR3 consists of 16 residues. The CDR3 is CASSRPRVGSYNEQFF. The CDR3 nucleotides are TGTGCCAGCAGCAGGCCTCGGGTCGGCTCCTACAATGAGCAGTTCTTC.

This clonotype was observed a handful of times. This sequence joins TRBV13 and TRBJ2-2, with D perhaps matching TRBD1 (7 bases). CDR1 PRHDT and CDR2 FYEKMQ come from the germline V gene (reference sequence). Trimming removed 5 bases at V and 4 bases at J, with 17 bases between. The CDR3 is made up of 16 amino acids. The CDR3 DNA reads as TGTGCCAGCAGCCCACTGGGCAGGGGGGCCACCGGGGAGCTGTTTTTT. This codes for CASSPLGRGATGELFF.

The chain joins TRBV20-1 to TRBJ1-5; maybe TRBD1 (6 bases). The CDR3 spans 13 residues. The V end lost 6 bases, the J end lost 7 bases, and 16 bases lay between the germline ends. CDR1 is DFQATT, CDR2 SNEGSKA, per germline (reference sequence). CDR3 sequence: CSAQTGFRQPQHF. The CDR3 nucleotides are TGCAGTGCCCAGACAGGCTTCAGGCAGCCCCAGCATTTT.

CDR3 in DNA: TGCGCCAGCAGCTTGGCTGGCAGCGCCTATAATTCACCCCTCCACTTT. This sequence encodes CASSLAGSAYNSPLHF. The chain has TRBV5-1 and TRBJ1-6, with D hard to call. CDR3 size: 16 residues. Germline CDR1 reads SGHRS; CDR2 reads YFSETQ. V was shortened by 0 bases and J by 2 bases, with 9 bases between the two germline ends.

This sequence joins TRBV20-1 and TRBJ2-5; 12 bases are a match to TRBD2. Germline V lookup: CDR1 DFQATT, CDR2 SNEGSKA (reference sequence). The CDR3 is 15 amino acids. Trimming cost V 3 bases and J 1 base; bases outside gene matches: 3. The CDR3 region is CSARGLAGFQETQYF. CDR3 coding DNA: TGCAGTGCTAGGGGACTAGCGGGTTTCCAAGAGACCCAGTACTTC.

This clonotype was found a few times. The V call is TRBV20-1, the J call TRBJ2-1, with D perhaps matching TRBD2 (5 bases). Trimming removed 6 bases from V and 6 bases from J, with 21 bases in between. Germline CDR1 reads DFQATT; CDR2 reads SNEGSKA (reference sequence). The CDR3 runs to 15 residues. The CDR3, as DNA: TGCAGTGCCGGGTCCGGGATTCGGGCCCCCAATGAGCAGTTCTTC. Translating gives CSAGSGIRAPNEQFF.

V gene TRBV5-1 combines with J gene TRBJ2-3; 8 bases match TRBD2. J was trimmed by 5 bases and V by 0 bases; bases with no gene match: 2. The CDR3 covers 14 residues. CDR1 SGHRS and CDR2 YFSETQ come from the germline V gene. The CDR3 protein is CASSLVAGKDTQYF. In DNA form, the CDR3 reads TGCGCCAGCAGCTTGGTAGCGGGAAAAGATACGCAGTATTTT.

A few counts support this clonotype. This sequence joins TRBV6-1 and TRBJ2-6; D gene uncertain. V lost 5 bases, J lost 4 bases, and 9 bases lay in between. CDR3 length equals 14 residues. Germline CDR1 is MNHNS and CDR2 is SASEGT. The CDR3 region has the DNA TGTGCCAGCAGTAGGTCCAGGGGGGCCAACGTCCTGACTTTC. It encodes CASSRSRGANVLTF.

The chain carries TRBV25-1 and TRBJ2-5; D possibly corresponds to TRBD1 (5 bases). The CDR3 is 14 amino acids. The V gene lost 4 bases and the J gene lost 1 base, with 10 bases spanning the gap. Germline loops: CDR1 MGHDK, CDR2 SYGVNS. Here the CDR3 DNA reads TGTGCCAGCAGTGTGCCCGACAGCCAAGAGACCCAGTACTTC. This codes for CASSVPDSQETQYF.

The chain joins TRBV5-1 to TRBJ2-3; 8 nucleotides line up with TRBD2. J gave up 5 bases and V 4 bases, and 6 bases lay outside the gene matches. This CDR3 is built from 14 residues. Germline CDR1 reads SGHRS; CDR2 reads YFSETQ. The CDR3 region has the DNA TGCGCCAGCAGCGGGGGACTAGGAGGAGATACGCAGTATTTT. This sequence encodes CASSGGLGGDTQYF. Variable domain in full (rest from reference TRBV5-1 and TRBJ2-3): KAGVTQTPRYLIKTRGQQVTLSCSPISGHRSVSWYQQTPGQGLQFLFEYFSETQRNKGNFPGRFSGRQFSNSRSEMNVSTLELGDSALYLCASSGGLGGDTQYFGPGTRLTVL.

Only a few counts were recorded for this clonotype. This sequence joins TRBV12-3 or TRBV12-4 and TRBJ2-5, with unresolved D. Trimming removed 10 bases at V and 0 bases at J, with 12 bases between. This CDR3 has 13 residues. CDR3 loop: CATSYTYQETQYF. The DNA of the CDR3 is TGTGCCACCTCCTACACCTACCAAGAGACCCAGTACTTC.

The CDR3 reads CASSYRTSSGGAEDTQYF. The CDR3 DNA follows: TGTGCCAGCAGCTATAGGACTTCTAGCGGGGGGGCCGAAGATACGCAGTATTTT. The chain carries TRBV5-6 and TRBJ2-3; 12 bases line up with TRBD2. Germline-derived CDR1 and CDR2 are SGHDT and YYEEEE. Trimming removed 3 bases from V and 5 bases from J; junction bases left unmatched: 13. The length of the CDR3 is 18 residues.

This clonotype was recorded a few times. One end of the junction does not line up with germline, which may come from a read error. V usage is TRBV15 and J usage is TRBJ2-7, with D tentatively TRBD1 (6 bases). This CDR3 contains 13 residues. Looked up from germline, CDR1 is LNHNV and CDR2 is YYDKDF (reference sequence). The CDR3 sequence: CATSGDPDRPKYF. The CDR3 DNA reads as TGTGCCACCAGCGGAGACCCTGACAGGCCAAAGTACTTC.

This chain links TRBV5-5 with TRBJ2-2; TRBD2 is a possible D gene (5 bases). Trimming removed 1 base at V and 7 bases at J, with 11 bases between. Germline V gives CDR1 SGHKS, CDR2 YYEKEE (reference sequence). This CDR3 contains 14 residues. CDR3 bases: TGTGCCAGCAGCTTGTCGAGGGTACTCGGGGAGCTGTTTTTT. This encodes CASSLSRVLGELFF. The full variable domain, its missing parts supplied by reference TRBV5-5 and TRBJ2-2, is DAGVTQSPTHLIKTRGQQVTLRCSPISGHKSVSWYQQVLGQGPQFIFQYYEKEERGRGNFPDRFSARQFPNYSSELNVNALLLGDSALYLCASSLSRVLGELFFGEGSRLTVL.